This paragraph reports one TCR beta chain. Its antigen is unidentified. The CDR3 is 14 amino acids. Trimming removed 2 bases at V and 8 bases at J, with 15 bases between. Germline V gene data show CDR1 as GTSNPN and CDR2 as SVGIG (reference sequence). Of the isolated RNA, all was reverse transcribed, and so the sequenced material was expressed TCRB transcripts. Naive, central memory and regulatory T cell samples averaged about 3.5 million reads. Method: immunoSEQ multiplex PCR; TCRdb's copy keeps in-frame clones and lacks some. The sample has 150,000 to 180,000 clones, approximately 8.1% seen once. This record comes from a study of beta chain features in type 1 diabetes. The wider study: All of the samples together had approximately 99 million sorted cells examined. Study-level findings and limits: For Type 1 diabetes patients, all four CD4+ subsets carried TCRB CDR3s that were moderately but significantly shorter.

Sorting with CD45RO/CCR7/CD25/CD127/CD95/CD27 yielded naive, central memory, regulatory and stem-like memory CD4+ cells. Material: central memory CD4+ T cells from blood. The source of this sequence is a man aged 18 to 29 in good health. This chain uses TRBV30 with TRBJ1-4, with D tentatively TRBD1 (6 bases). The CDR3 nucleotides read TGTGCCTGGAGTTGGACAGCCACACCAGAAAAACTGTTTTTT. Its translation: CAWSWTATPEKLFF.